These T cell receptor beta chains were read from a single sample in a study of blood T cell repertoires in COVID-19. This table comes from immunoSEQ multiplex PCR, and its TCRdb copy is limited to in-frame clones, with some not included. The sample has 50,000 to 65,000 clones, 85% to 90% seen once; the top ten hold roughly 4.8%. The sequencing input was peripheral blood. Receptor source: a man between 40 and 49 years old with active COVID-19. CDR3s include the opening cysteine and the closing phenylalanine or tryptophan. Each record gives: D gene, V gene, clone size, J gene, CDR3 protein, CDR3 DNA. D genes are given only for firm matches. Expanded clones are given a class, and other clones once, few, many or no size at all.

TRBD1	TRBV7-9	.	TRBJ1-3	CASAGGLYGNTIYF	TGTGCCAGCGCAGGGGGCCTTTATGGAAACACCATATATTTT
TRBD2	TRBV30	few	TRBJ2-7	CAWADSSGSYEQYF	TGTGCCTGGGCTGATTCTAGCGGGAGTTACGAGCAGTACTTC
.	TRBV19	.	TRBJ1-1	CASSPRTAQDLEAFF	TGTGCCAGTAGTCCCCGGACCGCACAGGATCTTGAAGCTTTCTTT
.	TRBV19	once	TRBJ2-3	CASSISAGRTDTQYF	TGTGCCAGTAGTATCTCCGCGGGCCGGACAGATACGCAGTATTTT
.	TRBV5-1	once	TRBJ2-7	CASRMSGTSLSEQYF	TGCGCCAGCAGAATGTCCGGGACTTCACTCTCCGAGCAGTACTTC
.	TRBV11-2	.	TRBJ2-3	CASSLNRADTQYF	TGTGCCAGCAGCTTAAATCGGGCAGATACGCAGTATTTT
TRBD1	TRBV19	once	TRBJ2-3	CATKTGGGTDTQYF	TGTGCCACTAAGACAGGGGGAGGGACAGATACGCAGTATTTT
TRBD1	TRBV27	once	TRBJ1-2	CASSLGGQGFTHGYTF	TGTGCCAGCAGTTTGGGAGGACAGGGCTTTACGCATGGCTACACCTTC
.	TRBV7-3	.	TRBJ1-1	CASSPSPMGASTEAFF	TGTGCCAGCAGCCCGTCGCCTATGGGGGCGAGCACTGAAGCTTTCTTT
.	TRBV27	.	TRBJ2-5	CASSPALVSETQYF	TGTGCCAGCAGTCCTGCTCTAGTGAGTGAGACCCAGTACTTC
TRBD1	TRBV23-1	.	TRBJ2-7	CASSQFRDRAYEQYF	TGCGCCAGCAGTCAATTCCGGGACAGGGCCTACGAGCAGTACTTC
.	TRBV27	.	TRBJ2-1	CASSFGAPTVWNEQFF	TGTGCCAGCAGTTTTGGGGCCCCTACGGTTTGGAATGAGCAGTTCTTC
.	TRBV7-9	.	TRBJ1-1	CASTPTGREAFF	TGTGCCAGCACCCCGACAGGTAGAGAAGCTTTCTTT
TRBD1	TRBV6-1	.	TRBJ1-5	CASSATGVYSNQPQHF	TGTGCCAGCAGTGCCACAGGGGTATATAGCAATCAGCCCCAGCATTTT
.	TRBV6-6	.	TRBJ2-1	CASSLNRGHNEQFF	TGTGCCAGCAGTCTGAACAGAGGGCACAATGAGCAGTTCTTC
TRBD2	TRBV3-1/TRBV3-2	.	TRBJ2-7	CASSQVRAGGRREYF	TGTGCCAGCAGCCAAGTTCGAGCGGGAGGGCGTAGGGAGTACTTC
.	TRBV30	.	TRBJ1-5	CAWSSGLNQPQHF	TGTGCCTGGAGTAGCGGATTGAATCAGCCCCAGCATTTT
TRBD1	TRBV27	.	TRBJ1-6	CASRQGDSPLHF	TGTGCCAGCCGACAGGGGGATTCACCCCTCCACTTT
.	TRBV14	.	TRBJ2-2	CASSQDRGGELFF	TGTGCCAGCAGCCAAGACAGGGGCGGGGAGCTGTTTTTT
.	TRBV6-7	.	TRBJ2-1	CASSYSNVGGGEQFF	TGTGCCAGCAGTTACTCGAACGTGGGAGGGGGTGAGCAGTTCTTC
TRBD1	TRBV14	.	TRBJ2-7	CASSQIMLGQGAAGYEQYF	TGTGCCAGCAGCCAAATTATGCTCGGACAGGGGGCTGCAGGTTACGAGCAGTACTTC
TRBD1	TRBV11-2	.	TRBJ2-1	CASSLAGQMNEQFF	TGTGCCAGCAGCTTAGCGGGACAGATGAATGAGCAGTTCTTC
.	TRBV9	.	TRBJ2-5	CASSFLDSMGETQYF	TGTGCCAGCAGCTTCCTAGACAGCATGGGGGAGACCCAGTACTTC
.	TRBV5-1	.	TRBJ1-2	CASSFGEYGYTF	TGCGCCAGCAGCTTCGGGGAATATGGCTACACCTTC
TRBD1	TRBV5-1	.	TRBJ1-2	CASSPDRGQRYGYTF	TGCGCCAGCAGCCCGGACAGGGGGCAAAGGTATGGCTACACCTTC
TRBD2	TRBV5-6	.	TRBJ2-1	CASSPGLAETNEQFF	TGTGCCAGCAGCCCGGGACTAGCTGAAACAAATGAGCAGTTCTTC
.	TRBV11-2	few	TRBJ1-2	CASSYSGEWGYTF	TGTGCCAGCAGCTACTCGGGGGAGTGGGGCTACACCTTC
.	TRBV6-6	.	TRBJ1-1	CASSSRAEAFF	TGTGCCAGCAGTTCCCGCGCTGAAGCTTTCTTT
.	TRBV30	.	TRBJ1-2	CACLPGGRYGYTF	TGTGCCTGCCTTCCGGGCGGGCGCTATGGCTACACCTTC
.	TRBV7-6	.	TRBJ2-5	CASRQGSETQYF	TGTGCCAGCAGACAGGGCTCAGAGACCCAGTACTTC
.	TRBV28	.	TRBJ1-5	CASSFMLPTYGENQPQHF	TGTGCCAGCAGTTTTATGTTGCCCACTTACGGGGAAAATCAGCCCCAGCATTTT
TRBD2	TRBV6-2/TRBV6-3	once	TRBJ2-1	CASSSGTSDFF	TGTGCCAGCAGTTCCGGGACTAGTGATTTCTTC
TRBD2	TRBV18	.	TRBJ2-7	CASSLRGGSSYEQYF	TGTGCCAGCTCACTGCGGGGAGGGAGCTCCTACGAGCAGTACTTC
.	TRBV2	.	TRBJ2-7	CASRTGAISYEQYF	TGTGCCAGCAGGACGGGAGCGATCTCCTACGAGCAGTACTTC
.	TRBV20-1	.	TRBJ1-2	CSQSGYGYTF	TGCAGTCAGTCGGGCTATGGCTACACCTTC
TRBD2	TRBV15	.	TRBJ2-1	CATAYQRGYNEQFF	TGTGCCACCGCTTATCAGCGGGGGTACAATGAGCAGTTCTTC
.	TRBV5-1	.	TRBJ1-2	CASSLGTEYYGYTF	TGCGCCAGCAGCTTGGGGACAGAGTACTATGGCTACACCTTC
TRBD2	TRBV6-5	.	TRBJ2-1	CASKRKRDSYNEQFF	TGTGCCAGCAAACGAAAGCGGGACTCCTACAATGAGCAGTTCTTC
.	TRBV6-1	.	TRBJ2-7	CASSEGPGRYIYEQYF	TGTGCCAGCAGTGAAGGGCCAGGCCGATATATCTACGAGCAGTACTTC
.	TRBV14	.	TRBJ2-5	CASSQGWRTGSETQYF	TGTGCCAGCAGCCAAGGTTGGCGAACGGGATCGGAGACCCAGTACTTC
.	TRBV6-4	.	TRBJ1-2	CASSDTGANYGYTF	TGTGCCAGCAGTGACACAGGTGCTAACTATGGCTACACCTTC
.	TRBV5-1	.	TRBJ2-1	CASSRTNPEDEQFF	TGCGCCAGCAGCAGGACAAATCCCGAGGATGAGCAGTTCTTC
TRBD1	TRBV28	.	TRBJ1-1	CASSDAGTGAPEAFF	TGTGCCAGCAGCGACGCCGGGACAGGGGCCCCTGAAGCTTTCTTT
.	TRBV28	.	TRBJ1-2	CASSSQRTVSNYGYTF	TGTGCCAGCAGTTCCCAAAGGACAGTCTCTAACTATGGCTACACCTTC
.	TRBV11-2	.	TRBJ2-3	CASSLAVGVQDTQYF	TGTGCCAGCAGCTTAGCAGTCGGGGTACAAGATACGCAGTATTTT
.	TRBV15	once	TRBJ1-1	CATSRDVGGNTEAFF	TGTGCCACCAGCAGAGATGTGGGAGGGAACACTGAAGCTTTCTTT
.	TRBV5-1	.	TRBJ1-1	CASSLERGGTEAFF	TGCGCCAGCAGCTTGGAGCGAGGGGGCACTGAAGCTTTCTTT
.	TRBV28	.	TRBJ2-3	CASSLFRGHSTDTQYF	TGTGCCAGCAGTTTATTCCGCGGGCACAGCACAGATACGCAGTATTTT
TRBD2	TRBV7-8	.	TRBJ2-7	CASSLVYTSATYEQYF	TGTGCCAGCAGCTTAGTATATACTAGCGCTACCTACGAGCAGTACTTC
TRBD1	TRBV2	once	TRBJ1-1	CASSGQGLNTEAFF	TGTGCCAGCAGTGGACAGGGCCTAAACACTGAAGCTTTCTTT
TRBD1	TRBV18	.	TRBJ1-6	CASSRPGTAEDSPLHF	TGTGCCAGCTCACGGCCCGGGACAGCGGAGGACTCACCCCTCCACTTT